This T cell receptor (beta chain) is from a study of cytomegalovirus exposure and HLA in healthy donors. The CDR3 spans 17 residues. The trim removed 4 bases at V and 0 bases at J, leaving 7 bases unmatched. CDR1 and CDR2 from the germline V gene are LGHNA and YNFKEQ. The PCR contained 60 Vbeta and 13 Jbeta primers. Method: immunoSEQ multiplex PCR; TCRdb's copy keeps in-frame clones and lacks some. Here the sample spans 130,000 or so clones, around 70% being singletons. The chain uses TRBV4-2 and TRBJ2-1; 9 bases are shared with TRBD2. The TCR sequence derives from a man aged 25-40 years in good health and CMV-seronegative. The sequencing sample was made of PBMCs. CDR3 sequence reads: CASSRDRGGASYNEQFF. DNA of the CDR3: TGTGCCAGCAGCCGTGACCGCGGGGGGGCCTCCTACAATGAGCAGTTCTTC.